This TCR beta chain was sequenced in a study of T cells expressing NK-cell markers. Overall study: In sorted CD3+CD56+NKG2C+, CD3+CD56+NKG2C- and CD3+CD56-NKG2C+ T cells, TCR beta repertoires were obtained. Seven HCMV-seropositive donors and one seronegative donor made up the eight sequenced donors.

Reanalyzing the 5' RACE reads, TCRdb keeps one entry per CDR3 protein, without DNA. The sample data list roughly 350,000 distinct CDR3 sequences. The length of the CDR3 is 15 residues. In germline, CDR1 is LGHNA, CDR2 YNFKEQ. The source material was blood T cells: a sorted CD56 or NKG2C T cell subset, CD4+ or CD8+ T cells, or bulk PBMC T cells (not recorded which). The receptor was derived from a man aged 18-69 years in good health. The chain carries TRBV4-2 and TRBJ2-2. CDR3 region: CASSQGLANTGELFF.